The source of this TCR beta chain is a study of CDR3 diversity in severe acne. The V gene's germline CDR1 is MNHEY and CDR2 SVGAGI. This CDR3 has 17 amino acids. The V gene end was trimmed by 2 bases and the J gene end by 0 bases; junction bases not matched to a gene: 4. TCRdb ran MiXCR on the PCR reads and lists one entry per CDR3 protein. The table has fewer than 90,000 distinct CDR3 sequences, around 49% seen once. The sample holds one count of this clonotype. The V and J genes are TRBV6-5 and TRBJ2-7, with 13 nucleotides matching TRBD2. The receptor comes from a male donor in good health, without acne. The source material was blood. The CDR3 DNA is TGTGCCAGCAGTTACGGGACTAGCGGGGTTGACTCCTACGAGCAGTACTTC. Translation gives CASSYGTSGVDSYEQYF.